This T cell receptor beta chain was documented in a study of post-analysis software for immune sequencing data. Study-level findings and limits: When the samples were clustered directly with F measure, those that had been prepared in the same batch showed strong co-clustering. There were four or five TRBV segments more frequent in patients than controls, and TRBV5-6, TRBV5-1 and TRBV20-1 were among them.

The authors incorporated unique molecular identifiers into the TCR beta cDNA libraries. Each CDR3 protein gets one entry after TCRdb re-called the PCR reads with MiXCR. This table has hundreds of thousands of distinct CDR3 sequences, roughly three fifths appearing once. Germline assignment: CDR1 LGHDT and CDR2 YNNKEL (reference sequence). Trimming cost V 3 bases and J 4 bases, with 9 bases left between them. The CDR3 consists of 13 residues. This clonotype has more than one count but fewer than ten. Its antigen is not known. This receptor was taken from a girl aged 2 to 9 with multiple sclerosis. Sequencing was carried out using blood. The rearrangement joins TRBV3-1 to TRBJ1-2; D ambiguous. This CDR3 reads CASSQEGSYGYTF. CDR3 DNA sequence: TGTGCCAGCAGCCAGGAAGGTAGCTATGGCTACACCTTC.